This T cell receptor beta chain emerged from a study of blood T cells in healthy people across ages. About the study: Researchers report that template switching captured about one barcoded beta molecule per two T cells. Study outcomes and limitations: Among T cells, TCR beta diversity per million cells dropped roughly linearly as age rose.

A sample-barcoded 5' primer and a J-beta primer mix were used in a second PCR of roughly 7 to 12 cycles. Through a template-switch adaptor with 12 random nucleotides, each cDNA molecule received a tag. One entry per CDR3 protein results from TCRdb running MiXCR on the 5' RACE reads. The table shows hundreds of thousands of distinct CDR3 sequences, with 32% occurring only once. There are many counts of this clonotype. Its antigen remains unidentified. The V end lost 5 bases, the J end lost 5 bases, and 15 bases lay between the germline ends. The length of the CDR3 is 13 residues. CDR1 DFQATT and CDR2 SNEGSKA come from the germline V gene (reference sequence).

Sequenced sample: blood. This clonotype was sampled from a woman aged 80 or over in good health. The chain is built from TRBV20-1 and TRBJ2-5; perhaps TRBD2 as D (5 bases). CDR3 DNA: TGCAGTGCTGGTGGAGGTCGACGGGAGACCCAGTACTTC. It codes for CSAGGGRRETQYF.